This T cell receptor (beta chain) came from a study of prognosis after radiotherapy for stage I lung cancer (dated by TCRdb to about 2021). With regard to the full study: Fewer than 20 stage I NSCLC patients were enrolled in Nanjing, China, between early 2018 and 2019. The cohort was made up of about 13 men and a handful of women, with a median age of around 74 years and an age range of about 53 to 90 years. In every patient, SBRT was given without any concurrent therapy. All patients were considered medically inoperable, owing to comorbidities in approximately 13 and refusal of surgery in about seven. Tumor histology was squamous cell carcinoma in roughly 7 patients and adenocarcinoma in roughly 13. About 20% of the 19 patients developed distant metastases after SBRT, at a median of about seven months; the other 15 showed no significant progression. Over twelve of the patients were found to have newly diagnosed primary stage I lung tumors, and four to six were living with oligometastatic NSCLC after surgical resection of the primary tumor. Using image-guided IMRT or VMAT, SBRT was delivered in 3 to 5 fractions at a biologically effective dose of at least 100 Gy. The study profiled peripheral blood TCR beta repertoires from stage I NSCLC patients before and after stereotactic body radiotherapy and related them to distant failure. The study took one blood sample before SBRT and one after SBRT from each of approximately 20 patients and sequenced all 40 or so samples. The research as a whole found: Unique TCR clone counts fell after SBRT (median 10,088 before versus fewer than 7,500 after; Wilcoxon paired P=0.011). Post-SBRT Shannon entropy and its change from baseline were lower in patients who developed distant metastases; baseline Shannon entropy was not associated with metastases. TRBV and TRBJ usage frequencies reportedly varied with metastasis status, involving two V genes at baseline and about 10 V and two J genes after SBRT. Tumor specificity of expanded TCR clones was not determined. The study was limited by the small cohort and short follow-up, and independent validation of the study findings is required. No adjustment for multiple comparisons was applied to any of the reported P values.

As concerns this clonotype: The target of this receptor is not known. One base away there is no much larger clone; base qualities are not given.

A history of other malignancies or of prior chemotherapy or radiotherapy was absent in all patients, and node-negative disease was shown on CT and PET/CT in all patients. At each of two time points, roughly 6.5 milliliters of peripheral venous blood were collected in EDTA tubes. Ficoll-Paque Plus density-gradient centrifugation was used to isolate PBMCs. Samples were stored at -80°C immediately after collection until analysis. Reading the germline V gene gives CDR1 MDHEN and CDR2 SYDVKM. V is pruned by 5 bases and J by 11 bases, leaving 14 bases of the junction without a gene match. The CDR3 spans 16 residues, from the cysteine through the phenylalanine. The DNA shown is the 48-base CDR3, in frame from base 1. Two rounds of multiplex PCR were used to amplify the TCR beta CDR3 region from genomic DNA. The first PCR round used primers specific to each TRBV and TRBJ gene, with sequences filed in Chinese patent CN105087789A. Universal primers were used in the second round of PCR. The Roche High Pure PCR Template Preparation Kit was used to extract genomic DNA from frozen PBMCs. An Illumina HiSeq 3000 was used to sequence the libraries paired-end with 151 bp reads. The study's own analysis went as follows. Raw reads lacking the multiplex PCR primer sequences were removed with CutAdapt. PEAR was used to merge high-quality paired reads into contigs. TRB V, D and J gene segments were assigned to each contig with MiXCR by alignment to reference sequences. To remove sequencing errors, CDR3 sequences were clustered according to base quality and sequence similarity. Shannon entropy, normalized by the natural log of the productive TCR sequence number, served as the measure of diversity. Clonality was defined as one minus Shannon entropy divided by the natural log of the number of unique clonotypes. Using the Youden index from ROC curves, the researchers picked the repertoire-metric cut-offs for progression-free survival, and all analyses were carried out in R 3.5.3. Using fastp trimming at Q25 and MiXCR clonotype assembly, TCRdb reanalyzed the public sequencing data and kept in-frame beta chains. A single entry per CDR3 protein holds the most common genes and DNA from its merged rows. The V and J calls and clone size are TCRdb's, not the authors'. This sample holds approximately 17,000 distinct CDR3 sequences; about 43% were observed only once. The leading ten clones occupy 35% to 50% of the sample.

The rearranged segments are TRBV28 and TRBJ1-6, with 8 junctional bases fitting TRBD1. The sequence derives from a donor aged 50 or older with non-small cell lung cancer. Sequences were derived from PBMCs, sampled before or after stereotactic body radiation therapy (not recorded which). The CDR3 reads CASSHDRGSYSPPLHF. The nucleotides are TGTGCCAGCAGTCACGACAGGGGCTCCTATAGTCCACCCCTCCACTTT.